This T cell receptor (beta chain) was sequenced during a study of T cell repertoires in cytomegalovirus infection. V shed 3 bases and J 4 bases; nucleotides not matched to a gene: 5. The germline CDR1 and CDR2 sequences are DFQATT and SNEGSKA (reference sequence). The CDR3 sequence is 14 residues long. The study's findings and limits: HLA-C-restricted CMV clonotypes gave the most frequent clonotype in two of eight donors. Cumulative public TCR beta family frequency identified carriers of CMV plus the relevant HLA.

TCRdb re-called the reads through MiXCR, storing one row per CDR3 protein. The repertoire holds under 70,000 distinct CDR3 sequences, around 34% seen once, with about three quarters in the top ten. Of note for this clonotype: No antigen is known for it.

This sequence joins TRBV20-1 and TRBJ1-2; 10 nucleotides match TRBD1. The clonotype was recovered from a human donor in good health (CMV status not recorded). Some clones in this sample may be carry-over from other donors' samples. The sequenced material came from PBMCs, sequenced either directly or after in vitro stimulation (not recorded which). The CDR3 here is CSASSDRGTYGYTF. In nucleotides, the CDR3 is TGCAGTGCTAGCTCGGACAGGGGGACCTATGGCTACACCTTC.